This T cell receptor (beta chain) is drawn from a study of Ad26.COV2.S vaccination and SARS-CoV-2 variants. Clones were sequenced by immunoSEQ multiplex PCR, and TCRdb holds only the in-frame ones, with some missing. The repertoire holds a few hundred thousand clones, approximately 87% seen once, with approximately 5% in the top ten. Germline V gene sequence: CDR1 SGHTS, CDR2 YDEGEE. This CDR3 comprises 11 residues. V lost 1 base and J 11 bases, leaving 9 bases between the germline ends. As to treatment: over 15 received Ad26.COV2.S at low or high dose, single or two shots; 5 received placebo; per-sample allocation not given. Sampling took place 63 days after the first vaccine or placebo injection. In the vaccine, an Ad26 vector expressed the SARS-CoV-2 spike of the Wuhan strain.

This TCR was recovered from a person between 18 and 60 years old who received the Ad26.COV2.S COVID-19 vaccine or a placebo. Sample: peripheral blood, taken in a trial of Ad26.COV2.S vaccine versus placebo. This chain links TRBV5-8 with TRBJ1-1; D uncertain. The CDR3 reads CASSLTRQAFF. The CDR3 nucleotides read TGTGCCAGCAGCTTGACCCGCCAGGCTTTCTTT.